A single sample gave rise to the 5 T cell receptor beta chains below, sequenced in a study of cytotoxic CD8 clonotypes in ibrutinib-treated CLL. Profiled with immunoSEQ multiplex PCR; TCRdb holds only in-frame clones, not every one. The sample shows about 300,000 clones, 67% of them seen only once. The sequencing used PBMCs, collected after 36 months of ibrutinib treatment. The receptors come from a human donor with chronic lymphocytic leukemia.

The chain recombines TRBV2 with TRBJ2-7; D gene unclear. This CDR3 spans 13 amino acids. The ends were cut back, 3 bases at V and 2 bases at J, with 8 bases in the middle. Germline CDR1 is SNHLY and CDR2 is FYNNEI. CDR3 sequence: CASSEHGPYEQYF. The CDR3 DNA is TGTGCCAGCAGTGAGCACGGCCCCTACGAGCAGTACTTC.

The genes are TRBV6-1 and TRBJ2-1; 11 positions agree with TRBD2. After removal of 2 bases from V and 8 bases from J, the junction contained 8 bases not matched to a gene. The CDR3 covers 16 residues. Germline CDR1 and CDR2: MNHNS and SASEGT. CDR3 protein: CASSEFSGRARDEQFF. DNA of the CDR3: TGTGCCAGCAGTGAATTTAGCGGGAGGGCTCGGGATGAGCAGTTCTTC.

This clone is a singleton in its sample. The CDR3 region is CASSARLGSSYNEQFF. The CDR3 nucleotides read TGTGCCAGCAGTGCCCGACTTGGAAGCTCCTACAATGAGCAGTTCTTC. The chain is built from TRBV28 and TRBJ2-1; no definite D call. The germline gives CDR1 MDHEN, CDR2 SYDVKM. This CDR3 contains 16 residues. Deletions cut 5 bases from V and 0 bases from J, with 14 bases between.

In this sample, this clone turned up a few times. The gene calls are TRBV11-1 and TRBJ2-1; 9 bases map to TRBD2. There are 17 residues in the CDR3. After removal of 1 base from V and 7 bases from J, the junction contained 11 bases not matched to a gene. Germline V gene data show CDR1 as SGHAT and CDR2 as FQDESV (reference sequence). DNA for the CDR3: TGTGCCAGCAGCTTAGAGTCCTGGCGGGGGGGCCGTAATGAGCAGTTCTTC. Encoded protein: CASSLESWRGGRNEQFF. The full variable domain, rest sourced from reference TRBV11-1 and TRBJ2-1, is EAEVAQSPRYKITEKSQAVAFWCDPISGHATLYWYRQILGQGPELLVQFQDESVVDDSQLPKDRFSAERLKGVDSTLKIQPAELGDSAMYLCASSLESWRGGRNEQFFGPGTRLTVL.

The chain couples TRBV29-1 to TRBJ2-3; D may be TRBD2 (5 bases). This CDR3 contains 13 residues. Trimming removed 4 bases from V and 6 bases from J, with 14 bases in between. From germline, CDR1 is SQVTM and CDR2 ANQGSEA. The CDR3 sequence is CSVGGLAGDTQYF. CDR3 nucleotides: TGCAGCGTTGGAGGCCTAGCTGGGGATACGCAGTATTTT.